The 6 T cell receptor beta chains in this list originate from one sample, sequenced in a study of T cells in women clearing cervical HPV infection. The method was immunoSEQ multiplex PCR; TCRdb's version includes in-frame clones alone and lacks a portion of them. The repertoire table contains about 35,000 clones. Sequencing was carried out using blood buffy coat. Receptors were obtained from a woman aged 18 to 75 with a cervical HPV16 infection that either progressed to CIN3+ or cleared (not recorded which).

About this clone itself: Read coverage stops 3 residues before the CDR3 terminus; the germline J gene supplies the remainder. The rearrangement links TRBV11-2 to TRBJ2-7; D is uncertain. The V and J ends lost 0 bases and 6 bases respectively, with 9 bases between them. CDR1 and CDR2 (germline): SGHAT, FQNNGV. The CDR3 has 13 residues. The CDR3 loop is CASSLEASGEQYF. CDR3 DNA (partial): TGTGCCAGCAGCTTAGAGGCATCAGGCGAG.

As regards this clone: Read data end 3 residues before the CDR3 end; the end is taken from the germline J gene. The chain is built from TRBV30 and TRBJ1-2; D gene unclear. Germline values: CDR1 GTSNPN, CDR2 SVGIG (reference sequence). The CDR3 extends over 13 amino acids. The ends were cut back, 0 bases at V and 4 bases at J, with 9 bases in the middle. The CDR3 here is CAWSVRSGYGYTF. The CDR3 bases that were read are TGTGCCTGGAGTGTACGTTCAGGCTATGGC.

Note on this clone: The read terminates 3 residues ahead of where the CDR3 ends, so the germline J gene completes it. The chain recombines TRBV10-2 with TRBJ1-1, with a weak D call TRBD1 (6 bases). CDR3 length: 12 residues. V lost 6 bases, J lost 5 bases, and 10 bases lay in between. Germline V gives CDR1 WSHSY, CDR2 SAAADI. The part of the CDR3 DNA that was read is TGCGCCAGCAGGGCGGACAGAACTGAA. Translated: CASRADRTE. The entire CDR3 is CASRADRTEAFF.

In regard to this clone: The read falls 3 residues short of the CDR3 end, and the missing part is taken from the germline J gene. The J gene is TRBJ1-1, the V gene TRBV29-1, with D possibly TRBD1 on 5 matching bases. The V end was cut by 3 bases, the J end by 0 bases, with 14 bases between. Per germline, CDR1 SQVTM and CDR2 ANQGSEA. The CDR3 has 15 residues. CDR3 sequence reads: CSVDREGTLNTEAFF. CDR3 DNA (partial): TGCAGCGTTGACAGGGAGGGTACTTTGAACACTGAA.

On this clone itself: The CDR3 extends 3 residues past the end of the read, so its final part is completed from the germline J gene. This chain connects TRBV3-1 (or the pseudogene TRBV3-2) to TRBJ2-3; 7 bases are shared with TRBD2. Germline V lookup: CDR1 LGHDT, CDR2 YNNKEL (reference sequence). This CDR3 is built from 15 residues. The trim removed 4 bases at V and 2 bases at J, leaving 6 bases unmatched. CDR3 amino acids: CASSPSAGYTDTQYF. CDR3 DNA, as far as it was read: TGTGCCAGCAGCCCATCAGCGGGATACACAGATACG.

As for this clone: The germline gene is not matched at one end of the junction; a read error may be the cause. The read terminates 3 residues before the CDR3 end, so the remaining end is supplied by the germline J gene. The chain recombines TRBV10-3 with TRBJ1-1; D gene ambiguous. CDR1 ENHRY and CDR2 SYGVKD come from the germline V gene. The length of the CDR3 is 14 residues. The CDR3 protein is CATQRDVMNTKAFF. The covered CDR3 bases are TGTGCCACCCAGAGAGATGTGATGAACACTAAA.